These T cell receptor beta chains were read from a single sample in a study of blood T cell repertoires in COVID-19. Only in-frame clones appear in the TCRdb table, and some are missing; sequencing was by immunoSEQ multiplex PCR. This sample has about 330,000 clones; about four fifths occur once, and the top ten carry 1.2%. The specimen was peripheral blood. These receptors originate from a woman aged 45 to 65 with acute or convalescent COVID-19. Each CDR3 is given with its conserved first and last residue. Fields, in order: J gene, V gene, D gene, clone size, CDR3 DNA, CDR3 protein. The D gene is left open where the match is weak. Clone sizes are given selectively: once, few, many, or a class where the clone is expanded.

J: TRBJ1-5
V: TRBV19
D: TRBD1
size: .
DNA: TGTGCCACCAGGGACAGACTAAATCAGCCCCAGCATTTT
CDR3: CATRDRLNQPQHF

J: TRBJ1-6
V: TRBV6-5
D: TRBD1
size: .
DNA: TGTGCCAGCAGCCGACAGGGGGCTGAGAATTCACCCCTCCACTTT
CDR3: CASSRQGAENSPLHF

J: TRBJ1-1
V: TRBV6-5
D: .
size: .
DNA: TGTGCCAGCAATCCGCAGGGCCGGGCTGAAGCTTTCTTT
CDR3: CASNPQGRAEAFF

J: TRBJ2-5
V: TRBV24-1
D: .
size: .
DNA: TGTGCCACCAGTGATCCGTCAGAGACCCAGTACTTC
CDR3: CATSDPSETQYF

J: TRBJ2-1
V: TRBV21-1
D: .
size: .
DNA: TGTGCCAGCAGCATAAAGCTGCTCGGCTCCTACAATGAGCAGTTCTTC
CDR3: CASSIKLLGSYNEQFF

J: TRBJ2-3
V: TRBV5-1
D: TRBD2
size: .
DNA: TGCGCCAGCAGCTCGGGACAGGGAGGGACTAGCGGGGCCACAGATACGCAGTATTTT
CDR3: CASSSGQGGTSGATDTQYF

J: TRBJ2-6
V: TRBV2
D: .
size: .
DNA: TGTGCCAGCAGTGAAACGCAGACTGGGGCCAACGTCCTGACTTTC
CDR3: CASSETQTGANVLTF

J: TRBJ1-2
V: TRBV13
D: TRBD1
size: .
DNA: TGTGCCAGCAGCTTACGGGACAGAGATAACTATGGCTACACCTTC
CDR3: CASSLRDRDNYGYTF

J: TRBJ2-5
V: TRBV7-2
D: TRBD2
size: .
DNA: TGTGCCAGCAGCTTGGGGACTAGCGGGGGGCGAGGGGAGACCCAGTACTTC
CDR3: CASSLGTSGGRGETQYF

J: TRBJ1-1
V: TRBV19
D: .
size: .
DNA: TGTGCCAGTAGCCTCCAGCCCAGGGTTAATGAAGCTTTCTTT
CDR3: CASSLQPRVNEAFF

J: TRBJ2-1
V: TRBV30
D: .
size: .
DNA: TGTGCCTGGAGTGTAAGGCGGGAGCAGTTCTTC
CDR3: CAWSVRREQFF

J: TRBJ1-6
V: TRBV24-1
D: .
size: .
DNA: TGTGCCACCAGTGATTCCTCCGCGACAGATAATTCACCCCTCCACTTT
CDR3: CATSDSSATDNSPLHF

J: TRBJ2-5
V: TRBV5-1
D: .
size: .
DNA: TGCGCCAGCAGCTTCCCGGGTCAGTGGACCCAGTACTTC
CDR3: CASSFPGQWTQYF

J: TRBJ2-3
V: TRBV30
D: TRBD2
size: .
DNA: TGTGCCTGGAGTGTACTCCGCGGGAGAGGGACAGATACGCAGTATTTT
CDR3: CAWSVLRGRGTDTQYF

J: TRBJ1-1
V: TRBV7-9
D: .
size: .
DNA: TGTGCCAGCAGCCCTTGGGAGGGGATGAACACTGAAGCTTTCTTT
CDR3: CASSPWEGMNTEAFF

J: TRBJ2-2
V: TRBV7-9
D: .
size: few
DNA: TGTGCCAGCGGACAGCCGAACACCGGGGAGCTGTTTTTT
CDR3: CASGQPNTGELFF

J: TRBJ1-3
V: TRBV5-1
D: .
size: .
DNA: TGCGCCAGCAGCTTAGGGGAAGAAAGAAACACCATATATTTT
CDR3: CASSLGEERNTIYF

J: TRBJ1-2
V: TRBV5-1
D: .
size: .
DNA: TGCGCCAGCAGCCCGGATCGGACAGCTTACTATGGCTACACCTTC
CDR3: CASSPDRTAYYGYTF

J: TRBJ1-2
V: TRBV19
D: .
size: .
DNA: TGTGCCAGTAGTAAGGGGTTCTATGGCTACACCTTC
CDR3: CASSKGFYGYTF

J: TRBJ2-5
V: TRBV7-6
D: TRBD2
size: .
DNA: TGTGCCAGCAGCTTTAATAGCGGGGGGCCGGGGGAGACCCAGTACTTC
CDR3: CASSFNSGGPGETQYF

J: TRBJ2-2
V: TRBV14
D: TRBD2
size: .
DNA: TGTGCCAGCAGCCCTTTCCTAAGCGGGGTCGCCGGGGAGCTGTTTTTT
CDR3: CASSPFLSGVAGELFF

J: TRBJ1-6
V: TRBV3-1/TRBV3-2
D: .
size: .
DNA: TGTGCCAGCAGCGCAGGGGTCTCCTATAATTCACCCCTCCACTTT
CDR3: CASSAGVSYNSPLHF

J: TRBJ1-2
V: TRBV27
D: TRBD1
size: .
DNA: TGTGCCAGCAGTCCACTACCGACAGGGGGCAGCTATGGCTACACCTTC
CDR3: CASSPLPTGGSYGYTF

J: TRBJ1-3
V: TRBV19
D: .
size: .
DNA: TGTGCCAGTAGTACCCGGAGTAAGACAGGCCCTGGAAACACCATATATTTT
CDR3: CASSTRSKTGPGNTIYF